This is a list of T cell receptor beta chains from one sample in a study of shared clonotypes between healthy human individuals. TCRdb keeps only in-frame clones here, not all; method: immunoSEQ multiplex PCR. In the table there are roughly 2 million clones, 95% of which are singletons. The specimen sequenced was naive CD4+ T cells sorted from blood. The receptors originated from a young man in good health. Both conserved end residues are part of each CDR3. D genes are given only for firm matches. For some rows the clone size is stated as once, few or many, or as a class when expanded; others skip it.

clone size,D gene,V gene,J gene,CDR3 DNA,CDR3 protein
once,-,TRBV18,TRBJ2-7,TGTGCCAGCTCACCACTCCTAGACGGGTACGAGCAGTACTTC,CASSPLLDGYEQYF
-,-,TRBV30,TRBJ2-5,TGTGCCTGGAGTGACAGGGTCGGGGAGACCCAGTACTTC,CAWSDRVGETQYF
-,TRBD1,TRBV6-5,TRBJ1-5,TGTGCCAGCAGTCAACAGGGGGTGGTCAATCAGCCCCAGCATTTT,CASSQQGVVNQPQHF
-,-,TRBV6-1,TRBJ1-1,TGTGCCAGCACCCAAGGTATTTACACTGAAGCTTTCTTT,CASTQGIYTEAFF
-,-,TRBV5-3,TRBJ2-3,TGTGCCAGAAGCTTGATTCAGGCGGCTCGGTGCACAGATACGCAGTATTTT,CARSLIQAARCTDTQYF
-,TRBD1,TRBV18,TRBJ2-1,TGTGCCAGCTCACCCGGGACAGTCGATACCTTCTTC,CASSPGTVDTFF
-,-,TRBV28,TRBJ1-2,TGTGCCAGCAGTTTATCACAGGGCTACTATGGCTACACCTTC,CASSLSQGYYGYTF
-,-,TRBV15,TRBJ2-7,TGTGCCACCAGCCGACTAGGGCTCGGCGAGCAGTACTTC,CATSRLGLGEQYF
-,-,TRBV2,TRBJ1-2,TGTGCCAGCAGTGAAGGGCGGGGGCCTGCTGGTCACTATGGCTACACCTTC,CASSEGRGPAGHYGYTF
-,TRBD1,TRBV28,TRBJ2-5,TGTGCCAGCAGTCCCAGCTTGGGACAGGGCCAAGAGACCCAGTACTTC,CASSPSLGQGQETQYF